A selection of T cell receptor beta chains follows, all from one sample in a study of T-cell memory formation after mild COVID-19. TCRdb processed the 5' RACE reads anew with MiXCR; each CDR3 protein has one entry. The profile shows about 400,000 distinct CDR3 sequences, approximately 15% of them singletons. Sequenced input: PBMCs or a T cell subset sorted from them (not recorded which). The receptors originated from a man younger than 35 who had mild COVID-19 (a few samples of this study predate the infection). Cell type and time point are not known. The CDR3 runs from the conserved cysteine through the conserved F or W. D genes are given only for firm matches. A clone size is listed for some rows: how often the clone was seen (once, few, many), or a class if it is expanded.

CASSRGVGQLYNEQFF TGTGCCAGCAGCCGCGGTGTGGGACAGCTTTACAATGAGCAGTTCTTC TRBJ2-1 TRBV12-3/TRBV12-4 few TRBD1
CASSLTYLAGVYNEQFF TGTGCCAGCAGTCTTACCTATCTAGCGGGGGTATACAATGAGCAGTTCTTC TRBJ2-1 TRBV12-3/TRBV12-4 few TRBD2
CASSLDPGEQSPLHF TGCGCCAGCAGCTTAGATCCAGGGGAGCAGTCACCCCTCCACTTT TRBJ1-6 TRBV5-1 few .
CATRRGAYNEQFF TGTGCCACCCGACGGGGGGCTTACAATGAGCAGTTCTTC TRBJ2-1 TRBV24-1 few .
CASSDYAQLSGANVLTF TGTGCCAGCAGTGATTACGCACAGCTTTCTGGGGCCAACGTCCTGACTTTC TRBJ2-6 TRBV25-1 few .
CASSPGAGIDTQYF TGTGCCAGCAGCCCAGGGGCGGGGATAGATACGCAGTATTTT TRBJ2-3 TRBV7-3 many .
CASTHRQETQYF TGTGCCAGCACCCACCGACAAGAGACCCAGTACTTC TRBJ2-5 TRBV6-6 . .
CASSQVTGMTEAFF TGTGCCAGCAGCCAAGTGACAGGGATGACTGAAGCTTTCTTT TRBJ1-1 TRBV14 few TRBD1
CASRPPSGGEETQYF TGTGCCAGCAGACCGCCTAGCGGGGGGGAAGAGACCCAGTACTTC TRBJ2-5 TRBV7-8 . TRBD2
CASRLRTGTGGAMATEAFF TGCGCCAGCAGACTGAGAACCGGGACAGGGGGCGCAATGGCCACTGAAGCTTTCTTT TRBJ1-1 TRBV5-1 few TRBD1
CASSARDRVVEQFF TGTGCCAGCAGCGCCCGGGACAGGGTGGTTGAGCAGTTCTTC TRBJ2-1 TRBV9 . TRBD1
CASSPQTGSSSDGYTF TGCGCCAGCAGCCCTCAGACAGGGTCTTCTTCGGATGGCTACACCTTC TRBJ1-2 TRBV5-1 . TRBD1
CASSSWDSYEQYF TGTGCCAGCAGTTCCTGGGACTCCTACGAGCAGTACTTC TRBJ2-7 TRBV11-2 . .
CASSLDRGDSGNTIYF TGCGCCAGCAGCTTGGACAGGGGGGACTCTGGAAACACCATATATTTT TRBJ1-3 TRBV5-1 . TRBD1
CASGTGRALSQHF TGTGCCAGCGGTACAGGACGCGCCCTCTCCCAGCATTTT TRBJ1-5 TRBV6-2/TRBV6-3 . .
CSATRRTTFSYEQYF TGCAGTGCGACTCGCAGGACAACATTCTCCTACGAGCAGTACTTC TRBJ2-7 TRBV20-1 many .
CSRTRGGGTDTQYF TGCAGTCGTACCCGGGGGGGCGGCACAGATACGCAGTATTTT TRBJ2-3 TRBV20-1 few TRBD2
CSAGTSGRADTQYF TGCAGTGCTGGGACTAGCGGGAGGGCGGATACGCAGTATTTT TRBJ2-3 TRBV20-1 . TRBD2
CASSVRDRDSPLHF TGTGCCAGCAGTGTACGGGACAGGGATTCACCCCTCCACTTT TRBJ1-6 TRBV2 . TRBD1
CASCLGGSSGNTIYF TGTGCCAGCTGCCTGGGAGGGAGCTCTGGAAACACCATATATTTT TRBJ1-3 TRBV11-2 . .
CASGDNRGLNQPQHF TGTGCCAGCGGAGACAACAGGGGGTTAAATCAGCCCCAGCATTTT TRBJ1-5 TRBV12-3/TRBV12-4 . TRBD1
CASSQPTRTDEQFF TGCGCCAGCAGCCAACCGACTAGAACCGATGAGCAGTTCTTC TRBJ2-1 TRBV4-1 . .
CASTPRDEEETQYF TGTGCCAGCACGCCCCGGGACGAAGAGGAGACCCAGTACTTC TRBJ2-5 TRBV11-1 few .
CASSLGRGDFNSPLHF TGCGCCAGCAGCTTGGGGAGGGGAGATTTTAATTCACCCCTCCACTTT TRBJ1-6 TRBV5-1 few .
CATNRAGGDTQYF TGTGCCACCAACAGGGCGGGCGGGGATACGCAGTATTTT TRBJ2-3 TRBV24-1 . .
CASSKAGTGGTDTQYF TGCGCCAGCAGCAAGGCCGGGACAGGGGGCACAGATACGCAGTATTTT TRBJ2-3 TRBV5-1 . TRBD1
CASSFKTLGAYGYTF TGTGCCAGCAGCTTTAAGACTCTTGGAGCCTATGGCTACACCTTC TRBJ1-2 TRBV7-8 few .
CASQSGAGGNIQYF TGTGCCAGCCAAAGTGGGGCAGGGGGGAACATTCAGTACTTC TRBJ2-4 TRBV12-3/TRBV12-4 few .
CSATGRTGGTHEQYF TGCAGCGCCACGGGGAGGACAGGGGGCACCCACGAGCAGTACTTC TRBJ2-7 TRBV29-1 . TRBD1
CASSLRRNSYEQYF TGTGCCAGCAGCTTGAGACGGAACTCCTACGAGCAGTACTTC TRBJ2-7 TRBV5-6 few .
CASSKVAGTQETQYF TGCGCCAGCAGCAAGGTAGCGGGGACCCAAGAGACCCAGTACTTC TRBJ2-5 TRBV5-1 many TRBD2
CASSPIDDLEGYTF TGTGCCAGCAGTCCCATCGATGACTTGGAGGGCTACACCTTC TRBJ1-2 TRBV6-6 few .
CASRSILNTEAFF TGTGCCAGCAGGTCCATACTGAACACTGAAGCTTTCTTT TRBJ1-1 TRBV12-3/TRBV12-4 few .
CSARAGSYNEQFF TGCAGTGCTAGGGCGGGGTCCTACAATGAGCAGTTCTTC TRBJ2-1 TRBV20-1 few .
CSAGGAGNQPQHF TGCAGCGCCGGGGGCGCGGGCAATCAGCCCCAGCATTTT TRBJ1-5 TRBV29-1 . .
CSARPTPLAGKTDTQYF TGCAGTGCTAGGCCTACCCCACTAGCGGGGAAGACAGATACGCAGTATTTT TRBJ2-3 TRBV20-1 . TRBD2
CASSPDPTGTKQYF TGTGCCAGCAGTCCCGACCCGACAGGGACGAAGCAGTACTTC TRBJ2-7 TRBV12-3/TRBV12-4 few TRBD1
CASSGWEGGTDTQYF TGTGCCAGCAGCGGTTGGGAGGGAGGCACAGATACGCAGTATTTT TRBJ2-3 TRBV6-2/TRBV6-3 few TRBD2
CASSHPNTGELFF TGTGCCAGCAGCCACCCCAACACCGGGGAGCTGTTTTTT TRBJ2-2 TRBV3-1 . .
CASKFSDIENYGYTF TGTGCCAGCAAGTTTTCGGACATAGAGAACTATGGCTACACCTTC TRBJ1-2 TRBV28 . .
CASSLYLTGTPRQETQYF TGCGCCAGCAGCCTCTACCTTACCGGGACGCCAAGACAAGAGACCCAGTACTTC TRBJ2-5 TRBV4-1 few .
CASSLAASSDEQFF TGCGCCAGCAGCTTGGCAGCATCATCGGATGAGCAGTTCTTC TRBJ2-1 TRBV5-1 . .
CASSLGVGGSSLF TGTGCCAGCAGCTTGGGGGTCGGGGGGAGCTCACTTTTC TRBJ2-1 TRBV5-5 few TRBD2
CASSVGTGVSQETQYF TGTGCCAGCAGCGTAGGGACTGGGGTCTCTCAAGAGACCCAGTACTTC TRBJ2-5 TRBV9 . .
CASSDRTGGPGELFF TGCGCCAGCAGTGATAGAACAGGGGGCCCCGGGGAGCTGTTTTTT TRBJ2-2 TRBV10-1 few TRBD1